The sequence of this T cell receptor beta chain was determined in a study of cytomegalovirus exposure and HLA in healthy donors. Study-level findings and limits: Later analysis identified a missense DCLRE1C variant that was linked to TCR beta V- and J-gene trimming. Some highly shared sequence variants likely arose as a pipeline artifact. In a later analysis, at a false discovery rate of 0.05, approximately 15,000 TCR beta sequences matched HLA alleles.

Healthy donors of bone marrow made up the group. In regard to this clone: Its antigen is unidentified.

PCR involved 60 Vbeta and 13 Jbeta primers. Profiling relied on immunoSEQ multiplex PCR, and the TCRdb table lists in-frame clones only, not all of them. The table lists 90,000 to 110,000 clones, over 60% of them singletons. The receptor was derived from a man aged 35-49 years in good health and CMV-seropositive. The material sequenced was PBMCs.

The CDR3 spells CSVGDRSNTEAFF. The CDR3, as DNA: TGCAGCGTCGGAGACAGATCGAACACTGAAGCTTTCTTT. V is TRBV29-1 and J is TRBJ1-1; a possible D gene is TRBD1 (5 bases). Between the trimmed V and J ends, which lost 6 bases and 1 base, there was a span of 12 bases. The CDR3 is 13 residues long. Germline values: CDR1 SQVTM, CDR2 ANQGSEA.